Presented here are 20 T cell receptor beta chains from one specimen sequenced in a study of blood T cells in healthy people across ages. Primers used in a second PCR of about 6 to 11 cycles were a sample-barcoded 5' primer and a J-beta primer mix. TCRdb independently ran MiXCR on the 5' RACE reads; one entry per CDR3 protein. The sample has 1.5 million to 2 million distinct CDR3 sequences, 30% to 40% seen once. Specimen: blood. Source of these receptors: a woman aged 25 to 39 in good health.

This clonotype was observed a few times. This chain connects TRBV20-1 to TRBJ1-6, with D unresolved. There are 13 residues in the CDR3. Germline V gives CDR1 DFQATT, CDR2 SNEGSKA (reference sequence). The V and J ends lost 3 bases and 8 bases respectively, with 11 bases between them. The CDR3 protein is CSASVAKDSPLHF. The DNA for the CDR3 is TGCAGTGCTAGTGTCGCCAAGGATTCACCCCTCCACTTT.

The genes are TRBV19 and TRBJ1-1, with D unresolved. The CDR3 is made up of 14 amino acids. The germline V gene has CDR1 LNHDA and CDR2 SQIVND (reference sequence). The V end was cut by 6 bases, the J end by 0 bases, with 11 bases between. CDR3 sequence reads: CASSFANVNTEAFF. The CDR3 coding sequence is TGTGCCAGTAGCTTCGCAAATGTGAACACTGAAGCTTTCTTT.

This clonotype came up a few times. The chain has TRBV29-1 and TRBJ1-2, with a tentative D call TRBD1 (6 bases). The length of the CDR3 is 13 residues. Per germline, CDR1 SQVTM and CDR2 ANQGSEA. V was trimmed by 3 bases and J by 7 bases, leaving 15 bases between them. CDR3 in DNA: TGCAGCGTTGATGTGAACAGGGAGGGTGGCTACACCTTC. As protein: CSVDVNREGGYTF. The whole variable domain, filled in from reference TRBV29-1 and TRBJ1-2, reads SAVISQKPSRDICQRGTSLTIQCQVDSQVTMMFWYRQQPGQSLTLIATANQGSEATYESGFVIDKFPISRPNLTFSTLTVSNMSPEDSSIYLCSVDVNREGGYTFGSGTRLTVV.

This clonotype occurred a few times. The CDR3 sequence is CAISEIAGVKGNTGELFF. Written as DNA, the CDR3 is TGTGCCATCAGTGAAATAGCGGGAGTGAAGGGGAACACCGGGGAGCTGTTTTTT. J is TRBJ2-2 and V is TRBV10-3; 9 nucleotides line up with TRBD2. Germline assignment: CDR1 ENHRY and CDR2 SYGVKD. The CDR3 sequence is 18 residues long. V was clipped by 3 bases and J by 1 base; unmatched bases: 9.

In this sample, this clonotype turned up a few times. The CDR3 reads CASSRTGGQTQYF. The CDR3 DNA follows: TGTGCCAGCAGCCGCACAGGGGGCCAGACCCAGTACTTC. The chain uses TRBV3-1 and TRBJ2-5; 9 nucleotides line up with TRBD1. V gave up 4 bases and J gave up 6 bases; unmatched junction bases: 3. Germline CDR1 is LGHDT and CDR2 is YNNKEL (reference sequence). This CDR3 has 13 amino acids.

This chain uses TRBV27 with TRBJ1-1, with TRBD1 matching 8 bases. Looked up from germline, CDR1 is MNHEY and CDR2 is SMNVEV (reference sequence). V lost 6 bases to trimming and J lost 5 bases; unmatched junction nucleotides: 8. This CDR3 is 14 amino acids long. The CDR3: CASRLTGGLTEAFF. CDR3 sequence (DNA): TGTGCCAGCAGACTCACAGGGGGGCTGACTGAAGCTTTCTTT.

The chain links TRBV7-3 to TRBJ2-1; the D gene is possibly TRBD2 (5 bases). Germline V gene sequence: CDR1 SGHTA, CDR2 FQGTGA. Trimming took off 4 bases at V and 5 bases at J, with 9 bases between the two ends. The CDR3 spans 13 residues. CDR3 amino acids: CASSSPGDNEQFF. CDR3 DNA sequence: TGTGCCAGCAGCTCCCCCGGGGACAATGAGCAGTTCTTC.

This clonotype appeared a few times. A much bigger clone sits one base away, suggesting this may be a read error. The CDR3 loop reads CASSQDQGVCGELFF. The CDR3 DNA follows: TGCGCCAGCAGCCAAGATCAGGGGGTTTGCGGGGAGCTGTTTTTT. V gene TRBV4-1 combines with J gene TRBJ2-2; TRBD1 agrees at 7 bases. The CDR3 runs to 15 residues. Germline assignment: CDR1 MGHRA and CDR2 YSYEKL. Losses at the gene ends were 0 bases for V and 7 bases for J; bases not matched to a gene: 5.

The chain is built from TRBV7-2 and TRBJ2-3; D is perhaps TRBD1 (6 bases). V dropped 4 bases and J dropped 1 base, with 12 bases sitting between them. CDR3 size: 15 residues. Looked up from germline, CDR1 is SGHTA and CDR2 is FQGNSA. In nucleotides, the CDR3 is TGTGCCAGCAGCTCGGACAGTGACCGCACAGATACGCAGTATTTT. Its protein product is CASSSDSDRTDTQYF.

This clonotype was seen many times. The J gene is TRBJ2-5, the V gene TRBV5-1; 10 positions match TRBD2. V lost 0 bases to trimming and J lost 5 bases; unmatched junction nucleotides: 10. The CDR3 contains 17 residues. Germline assignment: CDR1 SGHRS and CDR2 YFSETQ. CDR3 amino acids: CASSLEASGGTGETQYF. CDR3 sequence (DNA): TGCGCCAGCAGCTTGGAGGCTAGCGGGGGCACTGGGGAGACCCAGTACTTC.

This clonotype has a single count. The chain is built from TRBV21-1 and TRBJ2-7; TRBD1, as called in the table, went unchecked against the DNA. TRBV21-1 is a pseudogene segment. The CDR3 has 15 amino acids. The CDR3 DNA sequence: TGTGCCAGCAGCAACTTTACAGGGGTATCCTACGAGCAGTACTTC. It yields the protein CASSNFTGVSYEQYF.

The rearrangement links TRBV6-2 or TRBV6-3 to TRBJ2-5; 8 bases agree with TRBD2. The tail of the sequence fits TRBJ2-7 better, so the J call may be wrong. CDR1 and CDR2 from the germline V gene are MNHEY and SVGEGT. The CDR3 contains 15 residues. DNA for the CDR3: TGTGCCAGCAGTTACGCTAGCGGGTTATCATACGAGCAGTACTTC. This translates into CASSYASGLSYEQYF.

This clonotype was counted many times. The genes are TRBV13 and TRBJ2-7; the D is unclear. The CDR3 contains 12 residues. V was clipped by 1 base and J by 6 bases, with 7 bases between them. Germline loops: CDR1 PRHDT, CDR2 FYEKMQ (reference sequence). This chain's CDR3 is CASSLDSGEQYF. CDR3 in DNA: TGTGCCAGCAGCTTAGACAGTGGCGAGCAGTACTTC.

This clonotype was observed a single time. A junction end diverges from the germline sequence, so it may reflect a read error. The gene calls are TRBV9 and TRBJ2-1; no clear D gene. CDR3 length: 15 amino acids. The V gene's germline CDR1 is SGDLS and CDR2 YYNGEE. Written as DNA, the CDR3 is TGTGCCCGCAGCGTAGGTGGTAGCTCCTACAATGAGCAGTTCTTC. Amino acids: CARSVGGSSYNEQFF. The full variable domain, with the rest looked up from reference TRBV9 and TRBJ2-1, is DSGVTQTPKHLITATGQRVTLRCSPRSGDLSVYWYQQSLDQGLQFLIQYYNGEERAKGNILERFSAQQFPDLHSELNLSSLELGDSALYFCARSVGGSSYNEQFFGPGTRLTVL.

The DNA of the CDR3 is TGTGCCAGCAGGTCAGGGGTCTCTGGGGCCAACGTCCTGACTTTC. Residues: CASRSGVSGANVLTF. The chain couples TRBV6-5 to TRBJ2-6, with a tentative D call TRBD1 (6 bases). CDR3 length equals 15 residues. CDR1 and CDR2 (germline): MNHEY, SVGAGI. V was trimmed by 6 bases and J by 0 bases, leaving 9 bases between them.

The table lists this clonotype with a few counts. The chain is built from TRBV5-4 and TRBJ2-7; D assignment may be TRBD1 or TRBD2 (6 bases each). The germline gives CDR1 SGHNT, CDR2 YYREEE (reference sequence). The ends were cut back, 1 base at V and 3 bases at J, with 11 bases in the middle. The CDR3 totals 14 residues. CDR3 protein: CASSLYGGGYEQYF. The CDR3 nucleotides read TGTGCCAGCAGCTTGTACGGAGGGGGCTACGAGCAGTACTTC.

Concerning this clonotype itself: This sequence may be a read error, since a much larger clone differs from it by one base. The gene calls are TRBV29-1 and TRBJ2-3, with D possibly being TRBD2 (5 bases). In germline, CDR1 is SQVTM, CDR2 ANQGSEA. This CDR3 spans 14 amino acids. CDR3 sequence (DNA): TGCAGCTCTCAAGAGCTAGCTTTCACAGATATGCAGTATTTT. It encodes CSSQELAFTDMQYF.

The rearrangement joins TRBV5-1 to TRBJ1-5; the D is unclear. CDR1 and CDR2 (germline): SGHRS, YFSETQ. The CDR3 extends over 14 amino acids. V was shortened by 2 bases and J by 4 bases, with 10 bases between the two germline ends. CDR3 DNA: TGCGCCAGCAGCTTAAGGCGGTTTAATCAGCCCCAGCATTTT. Residues: CASSLRRFNQPQHF.

This clonotype was seen repeatedly, ten times or more. The chain joins TRBV7-9 to TRBJ2-5; TRBD1 agrees at 7 bases. The CDR3 is 14 residues long. Germline loops: CDR1 SEHNR, CDR2 FQNEAQ (reference sequence). Trimming at V came to 3 bases and at J to 2 bases, leaving 3 bases not matched to a gene. In DNA, the CDR3 is TGTGCCAGCAGCTTGGGGACAGCTCAAGAGACCCAGTACTTC. Translation: CASSLGTAQETQYF.

This chain joins TRBV12-5 and TRBJ2-3; D ambiguous. This CDR3 is 15 amino acids long. Germline V CDR1 and CDR2: LGHNT, FRNRAP. V was clipped by 7 bases and J by 3 bases, with 17 bases between them. CDR3 loop: CASAPDGYRTDTQYF. The CDR3 nucleotides read TGTGCTAGTGCCCCAGACGGATACCGAACAGATACGCAGTATTTT.